Below, 23 T cell receptor beta chains from the same sample are listed, as sequenced in a study of Ad26.COV2.S vaccination and SARS-CoV-2 variants. Treatment defined: about 20 received Ad26.COV2.S at low or high dose, single or two shots; 5 received placebo; per-sample allocation not given. Sampling was done on day 63 after the first vaccine or placebo injection. Some clones are missing from TCRdb's copy, which holds only in-frame ones; the method was immunoSEQ multiplex PCR. The sample has approximately 480,000 clones, 70% to 90% seen once. The material was peripheral blood, obtained in a trial of Ad26.COV2.S vaccine versus placebo. The receptors were gathered from a person between 18 and 65 years old who received the Ad26.COV2.S COVID-19 vaccine or a placebo.

The chain is built from TRBV15 and TRBJ2-1; 9 positions agree with TRBD2. J gave up 0 bases and V 3 bases, and 6 bases lay outside the gene matches. The CDR3 is 17 amino acids. CDR1 LNHNV and CDR2 YYDKDF come from the germline V gene (reference sequence). Written as DNA, the CDR3 is TGTGCCACCAGCAGTCGCGGGAGGGGCAGCTCCTACAATGAGCAGTTCTTC. It codes for CATSSRGRGSSYNEQFF.

This chain uses TRBV28 with TRBJ2-1; D remains ambiguous. Trimming shortened V by 3 bases and J by 5 bases, and 14 bases separated the two germline ends. Per germline, CDR1 MDHEN and CDR2 SYDVKM. CDR3 length: 15 amino acids. CDR3: CASSFRTRWNNEQFF. The CDR3 region has the DNA TGTGCCAGCAGTTTCAGGACGCGCTGGAACAATGAGCAGTTCTTC.

In this sample, this clone turned up a few times. This chain links TRBV19 with TRBJ1-1; the D gene is possibly TRBD1 (6 bases). The CDR3 extends over 14 amino acids. Trimming took off 6 bases at V and 0 bases at J, with 11 bases between the two ends. The germline gives CDR1 LNHDA, CDR2 SQIVND (reference sequence). CDR3 sequence: CASRRGQLNTEAFF. DNA of the CDR3: TGTGCCAGTAGAAGAGGACAGCTGAACACTGAAGCTTTCTTT.

The table lists this clone with many counts. The rearrangement joins TRBV11-2 to TRBJ2-3; 7 nucleotides align to TRBD2. Germline V CDR1 and CDR2: SGHAT, FQNNGV. The CDR3 length is 17 residues. V dropped 5 bases and J dropped 3; count of bases not matched to a gene: 14. The CDR3 sequence: CASSPHGTGGPTDTQYF. The CDR3 nucleotides read TGTGCCAGCAGCCCGCACGGGACGGGAGGTCCAACAGATACGCAGTATTTT.

This sequence joins TRBV1 and TRBJ1-6; the table's D gene call, TRBD1, was not cross checked with the DNA. TRBV1 is deemed a pseudogene. This CDR3 region has 17 residues. Here the CDR3 DNA reads TGCACCAGCAGCCCTCTCTTTACAGGACATTATAATTCACCCCTCCACTTT. It translates to CTSSPLFTGHYNSPLHF.

This clone occurred once. The rearrangement joins TRBV7-2 to TRBJ2-2; D may be TRBD2 (6 bases). The CDR3 covers 18 residues. Germline CDR1 SGHTA, CDR2 FQGNSA. The germline V and J ends were trimmed by 1 base and 1 base, with 16 bases remaining between them. In DNA, the CDR3 is TGTGCCAGCAGCTTAGTGCCTCGGGGGTTGGGGAACACCGGGGAGCTGTTTTTT. Its translation: CASSLVPRGLGNTGELFF.

This clone has only a few counts. CDR3 nucleotides: TGTGCCAGCAGCACACCACTAGCGGGCGGAAGCTCCTACGAGCAGTACTTC. Translating it yields CASSTPLAGGSSYEQYF. The chain combines TRBV9 with TRBJ2-7; 9 positions agree with TRBD2. V gave up 4 bases and J gave up 0 bases; unmatched junction bases: 11. The CDR3 contains 17 residues. Germline V gene data show CDR1 as SGDLS and CDR2 as YYNGEE.

The chain carries TRBV7-2 and TRBJ2-1, with 8 bases fitting TRBD2. CDR1 SGHTA and CDR2 FQGNSA come from the germline V gene. This CDR3 is built from 14 residues. Trimming removed 6 bases from V and 8 bases from J; junction bases left unmatched: 9. This CDR3 reads CASRGLAMGHEQFF. Here the CDR3 DNA reads TGTGCCAGCAGAGGACTAGCCATGGGCCATGAGCAGTTCTTC.

This clone was observed once. This sample includes further DNA sequences coding for the same CDR3. The rearrangement joins TRBV15 to TRBJ2-7; maybe TRBD2 (5 bases). Looked up from germline, CDR1 is LNHNV and CDR2 is YYDKDF (reference sequence). This CDR3 is built from 15 residues. V lost 0 bases to trimming and J lost 0 bases, with 9 bases between them. The CDR3 spells CATSRDPGSSYEQYF. CDR3 DNA sequence: TGTGCCACCAGCAGAGATCCGGGAAGCTCCTACGAGCAGTACTTC.

This rearrangement joins TRBV25-1 to TRBJ2-3; 10 positions match TRBD2. CDR3 length: 17 residues. Trimming at V came to 1 base and at J to 4 bases, leaving 8 bases not matched to a gene. Looked up from germline, CDR1 is MGHDK and CDR2 is SYGVNS. CDR3: CASSEWASGSGADTQYF. DNA for the CDR3: TGTGCCAGCAGTGAATGGGCTAGCGGGAGTGGGGCAGATACGCAGTATTTT.

J is TRBJ2-3 and V is TRBV2, with D maybe TRBD2 (5 bases). The germline V gene has CDR1 SNHLY and CDR2 FYNNEI. This CDR3 has 14 amino acids. Trimming removed 8 bases from V and 0 bases from J, with 12 bases in between. Written as DNA, the CDR3 is TGTGCCAGCCCCTACCCTAGCAGCACAGATACGCAGTATTTT. It specifies CASPYPSSTDTQYF.

The rearrangement joins TRBV5-5 to TRBJ2-2; D possibly corresponds to TRBD2 (5 bases). This CDR3 comprises 13 residues. Germline V gene sequence: CDR1 SGHKS, CDR2 YYEKEE (reference sequence). V lost 4 bases and J 7 bases, leaving 11 bases between the germline ends. CDR3 DNA: TGTGCCAGCAGCGCCGGCGGACTCGGGGAGCTGTTTTTT. This sequence encodes CASSAGGLGELFF. Based on the CDR3 plus reference TRBV5-5 and TRBJ2-2, the full variable domain is DAGVTQSPTHLIKTRGQQVTLRCSPISGHKSVSWYQQVLGQGPQFIFQYYEKEERGRGNFPDRFSARQFPNYSSELNVNALLLGDSALYLCASSAGGLGELFFGEGSRLTVL.

In DNA form, the CDR3 reads TGCAGCGTTGGGGACACCTATGGCTACACCTTC. Protein sequence: CSVGDTYGYTF. The chain links TRBV29-1 to TRBJ1-2; possible D gene TRBD1, 6 bases. V lost 4 bases and J 4 bases, leaving 7 bases between the germline ends. Per germline, CDR1 SQVTM and CDR2 ANQGSEA. This CDR3 has 11 amino acids.

Comments on this clone: The junction does not match germline at one end; this may be a read error. This sequence joins TRBV5-1 and TRBJ2-7, with no clear D. Germline lookup yields CDR1 SGHRS and CDR2 YFSETQ. The CDR3 spans 14 residues. The CDR3: CASRRLETSSEQYF. The CDR3 nucleotides are TGCGCCAGCAGACGACTCGAAACCTCCTCCGAGCAGTACTTC.

The chain is built from TRBV7-2 and TRBJ1-1, with D possibly being TRBD1 (5 bases). CDR1 SGHTA and CDR2 FQGNSA come from the germline V gene. CDR3 size: 14 residues. With 4 bases removed from V and 1 base from J, the gap between germline ends came to 10 bases. The CDR3 loop reads CASSSRVWNTEAFF. The CDR3 coding sequence is TGTGCCAGCAGCTCCAGGGTCTGGAACACTGAAGCTTTCTTT. The variable domain in full, completed from reference TRBV7-2 and TRBJ1-1, reads GAGVSQSPSNKVTEKGKDVELRCDPISGHTALYWYRQSLGQGLEFLIYFQGNSAPDKSGLPSDRFSAERTGGSVSTLTIQRTQQEDSAVYLCASSSRVWNTEAFFGQGTRLTVV.

The chain employs TRBV28 and TRBJ2-1; D gene ambiguous. CDR1 is MDHEN and CDR2 is SYDVKM in the germline V gene. This CDR3 is built from 13 residues. Trimming took off 7 bases at V and 1 base at J, with 8 bases between the two ends. The chain's CDR3 is CASTLLSYNEQFF. CDR3 DNA: TGTGCCAGCACCCTCCTTTCCTACAATGAGCAGTTCTTC.

This rearrangement joins TRBV7-2 to TRBJ2-7, with D possibly TRBD1 on 6 matching bases. The length of the CDR3 is 15 residues. Germline V gene data show CDR1 as SGHTA and CDR2 as FQGNSA. V was cut by 4 bases and J by 3 bases, with 16 bases left in between. The DNA of the CDR3 is TGTGCCAGCAGCTCTGGCACCGGGACAAACTACGAGCAGTACTTC. This translates into CASSSGTGTNYEQYF.

V gene TRBV6-5 combines with J gene TRBJ2-3; D is possibly TRBD2 (7 bases). Between the trimmed V and J ends, which lost 4 bases and 5 bases, there was a span of 10 bases. Germline CDR1 is MNHEY and CDR2 is SVGAGI. CDR3 length: 13 residues. This CDR3 reads CASSSRGGDTQYF. For the CDR3, the DNA is TGTGCCAGCAGTTCTAGGGGGGGAGATACGCAGTATTTT.

The count of this clone is one. The chain joins TRBV11-2 to TRBJ2-7, with 13 bases lining up with TRBD2. Trimming at V came to 5 bases and at J to 7 bases, leaving 11 bases not matched to a gene. Germline CDR1 reads SGHAT; CDR2 reads FQNNGV. The CDR3 extends over 16 amino acids. The CDR3 reads CASSPGLAGVGREQYF. The CDR3 bases are TGTGCCAGCAGCCCTGGACTAGCGGGAGTGGGGAGAGAGCAGTACTTC. Complete variable domain (other parts from reference TRBV11-2 and TRBJ2-7): EAGVAQSPRYKIIEKRQSVAFWCNPISGHATLYWYQQILGQGPKLLIQFQNNGVVDDSQLPKDRFSAERLKGVDSTLKIQPAKLEDSAVYLCASSPGLAGVGREQYFGPGTRLTVT.

The chain is built from TRBV7-9 and TRBJ1-3; a weak D match, TRBD1 (6 bases). Trimming stripped 5 bases from V and 5 bases from J, with 16 bases between. The CDR3 runs to 15 residues. From germline, CDR1 is SEHNR and CDR2 FQNEAQ (reference sequence). The CDR3 nucleotides read TGTGCCAGCAGCGGTAAAAAGGACAGACGAAACACCATATATTTT. Its protein product is CASSGKKDRRNTIYF.

The chain is built from TRBV29-1 and TRBJ2-1; 7 positions match TRBD2. Germline values: CDR1 SQVTM, CDR2 ANQGSEA. The V and J ends lost 5 bases and 9 bases, in that order; junction bases with no gene match: 10. The CDR3 is 13 amino acids. The CDR3 DNA reads as TGCAGCGTTCGGCTAGCGGCCTTTGGTGAGCAGTTCTTC. Amino acid sequence: CSVRLAAFGEQFF.

The chain has TRBV7-2 and TRBJ1-2; unclear D gene. This CDR3 is built from 13 residues. Between the trimmed V and J ends, which lost 5 bases and 0 bases, there was a span of 7 bases. Germline lookup yields CDR1 SGHTA and CDR2 FQGNSA. In nucleotides, the CDR3 is TGTGCCAGCAGCGTCGGGGCTAACTATGGCTACACCTTC. Its protein product is CASSVGANYGYTF.

The chain uses TRBV11-2 and TRBJ2-1; 14 bases match TRBD2. Germline values: CDR1 SGHAT, CDR2 FQNNGV. The length of the CDR3 is 15 residues. The trim removed 5 bases at V and 9 bases at J, leaving 6 bases unmatched. The CDR3, as DNA: TGTGCCAGCAGCACCCGACTAGCGGGAGGGGGTGAGCAGTTCTTC. As protein: CASSTRLAGGGEQFF. Drawing the rest from reference TRBV11-2 and TRBJ2-1, the complete variable domain is EAGVAQSPRYKIIEKRQSVAFWCNPISGHATLYWYQQILGQGPKLLIQFQNNGVVDDSQLPKDRFSAERLKGVDSTLKIQPAKLEDSAVYLCASSTRLAGGGEQFFGPGTRLTVL.